One sample yielded the 14 T cell receptor beta chains listed below, sequenced in a study of response to subunit inactivated influenza vaccine. TCRdb ran MiXCR on the RT-PCR reads and lists one entry per CDR3 protein. Here the sample spans roughly 650,000 distinct CDR3 sequences, about 14% being singletons. The sample in question was PBMCs from blood, obtained around 14 days before vaccination. These receptors all stem from a man aged 45 to 65 who received an inactivated influenza vaccine.

This clonotype was detected a few times. This rearrangement joins TRBV5-1 to TRBJ2-7; perhaps TRBD2 as D (5 bases). Trimming cost V 0 bases and J 4 bases, with 11 bases left between them. The CDR3 has 14 amino acids. Germline CDR1 and CDR2: SGHRS and YFSETQ. The CDR3 spells CASSLDTGMYEQYF. In nucleotides, the CDR3 is TGCGCCAGCAGCTTGGACACGGGGATGTACGAGCAGTACTTC.

This clonotype was seen only a few times. The rearrangement links TRBV12-3 or TRBV12-4 to TRBJ2-7; 7 nucleotides agree with TRBD1. CDR3 length equals 14 residues. The V gene end was trimmed by 1 base and the J gene end by 5 bases; junction bases not matched to a gene: 5. The DNA for the CDR3 is TGTGCCAGCAGTTTAGTAGCGACAGGGCACGAGCAGTACTTC. As protein: CASSLVATGHEQYF.

The chain joins TRBV5-1 to TRBJ2-5, with D perhaps TRBD1 or TRBD2 (5 bases each). CDR3 size: 15 residues. Trimming took 0 bases from V and 4 from J, leaving 13 bases between them. Germline assignment: CDR1 SGHRS and CDR2 YFSETQ. CDR3 DNA sequence: TGCGCCAGCAGCTTGGTTACCGGGGCCGGAGAGACCCAGTACTTC. Residues: CASSLVTGAGETQYF.

This clonotype appeared many times. The V gene is TRBV29-1, the J gene TRBJ1-2, with 7 nucleotides matching TRBD1. CDR3 length: 13 amino acids. Germline lookup yields CDR1 SQVTM and CDR2 ANQGSEA. The junction had 6 bases not matched to a gene; V was cut back by 6 bases and J by 2 bases. For the CDR3, the DNA is TGCAGCGTGGGGGACAGTCGGAACTATGGCTACACCTTC. It specifies CSVGDSRNYGYTF.

The rearrangement links TRBV9 to TRBJ2-5; D is unresolved. CDR1 is SGDLS and CDR2 is YYNGEE in the germline V gene. Trimming shortened V by 0 bases and J by 1 base, and 13 bases separated the two germline ends. The CDR3 has 16 residues. The CDR3 sequence is CASSVGVAAFQETQYF. DNA of the CDR3: TGTGCCAGCAGCGTAGGAGTTGCGGCCTTCCAAGAGACCCAGTACTTC.

The table lists this clonotype with a few counts. This chain's CDR3 is CSATDEGATDTQYF. CDR3 sequence (DNA): TGCAGTGCGACGGATGAAGGCGCGACAGATACGCAGTATTTT. This chain joins TRBV20-1 and TRBJ2-3, with D unclear. V gave up 6 bases and J gave up 3 bases, with 16 bases separating them. This CDR3 spans 14 amino acids. The germline V gene has CDR1 DFQATT and CDR2 SNEGSKA (reference sequence).

This clonotype has a handful of counts. This rearrangement joins TRBV12-3 or TRBV12-4 to TRBJ2-3; TRBD2 agrees at 10 bases. This CDR3 has 16 residues. V trimming: 5 bases; J trimming: 3 bases; junction bases outside the gene matches: 8. The CDR3 protein is CASSAIAGGSTDTQYF. The CDR3 region has the DNA TGTGCCAGCAGTGCTATAGCGGGGGGCTCAACAGATACGCAGTATTTT.

This sequence joins TRBV3-1 and TRBJ2-6; TRBD1 agrees at 9 bases. The CDR3 runs to 16 residues. The V gene end was trimmed by 0 bases and the J gene end by 11 bases; junction bases not matched to a gene: 8. From germline, CDR1 is LGHDT and CDR2 YNNKEL (reference sequence). The CDR3 bases are TGTGCCAGCAGCCAAGAGACAGGGACAGGGCGCCACGTCCTGACTTTC. Protein product: CASSQETGTGRHVLTF. The entire variable domain, with the rest obtained from reference TRBV3-1 and TRBJ2-6, is as follows: DTAVSQTPKYLVTQMGNDKSIKCEQNLGHDTMYWYKQDSKKFLKIMFSYNNKELIINETVPNRFSPKSPDKAHLNLHINSLELGDSAVYFCASSQETGTGRHVLTFGAGSRLTVL.

The chain links TRBV3-1 to TRBJ2-3; maybe TRBD1 (6 bases). CDR3 length: 16 amino acids. V lost 4 bases and J lost 2, with 16 bases in between. Germline CDR1 LGHDT, CDR2 YNNKEL (reference sequence). CDR3 sequence reads: CASSPVPGQNTDTQYF. The CDR3, as DNA: TGTGCCAGCAGCCCAGTGCCCGGACAGAACACAGATACGCAGTATTTT.

This clonotype was observed at least ten times. The chain recombines TRBV29-1 with TRBJ2-2; 7 nucleotides match TRBD1. CDR1 SQVTM and CDR2 ANQGSEA come from the germline V gene. The CDR3 spans 14 residues. Losses at the gene ends were 5 bases for V and 0 bases for J; bases not matched to a gene: 3. The CDR3 nucleotides are TGCAGCGTTAGAGACAGGGCGAACACCGGGGAGCTGTTTTTT. It yields the protein CSVRDRANTGELFF.

This clonotype has a handful of counts. The chain uses TRBV2 and TRBJ2-1; a possible D gene is TRBD2 (5 bases). With 4 bases removed from V and 4 bases from J, the gap between germline ends came to 11 bases. Germline CDR1 is SNHLY and CDR2 is FYNNEI. The CDR3 runs 14 residues. The CDR3 DNA reads TGTGCCAGCAGTGTCGAACTAGTTTACAATGAGCAGTTCTTC. Translation gives CASSVELVYNEQFF.

This clonotype was detected only a few times. The chain couples TRBV7-9 to TRBJ2-5, with 8 bases lining up with TRBD1. This CDR3 is 15 amino acids long. The V and J ends lost 4 bases and 2 bases, in that order; junction bases with no gene match: 6. Germline V gene data show CDR1 as SEHNR and CDR2 as FQNEAQ (reference sequence). The CDR3 DNA is TGTGCCAGCAGCTCCCGACAGGGGATACAAGAGACCCAGTACTTC. It encodes CASSSRQGIQETQYF.

The chain is built from TRBV2 and TRBJ1-5; the match to TRBD1 covers 8 bases. J lost 7 bases, V lost 5 bases, and 13 bases had no gene match. Germline V gives CDR1 SNHLY, CDR2 FYNNEI. The CDR3 sequence is 16 residues long. In DNA, the CDR3 is TGTGCCAGCAGTTTCATCGACAGGGGTTTGAGGCAGCCCCAGCATTTT. This sequence encodes CASSFIDRGLRQPQHF.

This clonotype was seen a handful of times. This rearrangement joins TRBV24-1 to TRBJ2-3; TRBD1 or TRBD2 may be the D gene (5 bases each). V was clipped by 3 bases and J by 1 base, with 10 bases between them. CDR1 KGHDR and CDR2 SFDVKD come from the germline V gene. There are 15 residues in the CDR3. CDR3 in amino acids: CATSDRGRGTDTQYF. The CDR3 region has the DNA TGTGCCACCAGTGATCGGGGACGGGGCACAGATACGCAGTATTTT.